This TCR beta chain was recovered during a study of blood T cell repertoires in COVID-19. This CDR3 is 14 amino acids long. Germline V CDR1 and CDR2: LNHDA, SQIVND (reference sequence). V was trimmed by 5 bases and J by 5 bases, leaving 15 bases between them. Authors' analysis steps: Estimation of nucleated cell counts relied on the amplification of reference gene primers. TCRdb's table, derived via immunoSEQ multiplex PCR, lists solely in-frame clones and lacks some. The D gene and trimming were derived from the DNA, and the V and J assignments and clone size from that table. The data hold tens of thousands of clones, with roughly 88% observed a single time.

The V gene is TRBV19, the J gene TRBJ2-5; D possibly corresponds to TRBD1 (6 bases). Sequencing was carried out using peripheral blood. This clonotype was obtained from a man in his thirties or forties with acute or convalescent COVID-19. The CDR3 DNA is TGTGCCAGTAGTGCCGCCAGGGGACGGGAGACCCAGTACTTC. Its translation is CASSAARGRETQYF.